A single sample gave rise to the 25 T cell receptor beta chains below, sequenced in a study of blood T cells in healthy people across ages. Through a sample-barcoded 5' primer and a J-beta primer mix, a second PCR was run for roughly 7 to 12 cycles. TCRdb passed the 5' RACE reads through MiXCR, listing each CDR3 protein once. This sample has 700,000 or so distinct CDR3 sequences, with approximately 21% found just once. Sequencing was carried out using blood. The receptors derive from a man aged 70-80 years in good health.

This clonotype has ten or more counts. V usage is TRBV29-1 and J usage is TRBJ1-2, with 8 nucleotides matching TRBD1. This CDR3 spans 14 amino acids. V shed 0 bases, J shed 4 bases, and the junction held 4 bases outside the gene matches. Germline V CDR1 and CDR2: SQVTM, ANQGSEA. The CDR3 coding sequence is TGCAGCGTTGAAGATCCCACAGGGGGCTATGGCTACACCTTC. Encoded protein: CSVEDPTGGYGYTF.

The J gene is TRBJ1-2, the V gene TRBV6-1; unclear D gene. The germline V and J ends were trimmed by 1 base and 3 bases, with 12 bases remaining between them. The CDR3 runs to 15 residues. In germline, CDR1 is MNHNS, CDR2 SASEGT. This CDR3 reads CASSEVAGWDYGYTF. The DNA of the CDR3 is TGTGCCAGCAGTGAAGTGGCAGGTTGGGACTATGGCTACACCTTC.

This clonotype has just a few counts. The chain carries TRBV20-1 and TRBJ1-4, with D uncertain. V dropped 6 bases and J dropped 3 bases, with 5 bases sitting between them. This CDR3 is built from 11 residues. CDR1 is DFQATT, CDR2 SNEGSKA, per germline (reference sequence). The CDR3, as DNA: TGCAGTGCGGGTCCTAATGAAAAACTGTTTTTT. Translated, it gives CSAGPNEKLFF.

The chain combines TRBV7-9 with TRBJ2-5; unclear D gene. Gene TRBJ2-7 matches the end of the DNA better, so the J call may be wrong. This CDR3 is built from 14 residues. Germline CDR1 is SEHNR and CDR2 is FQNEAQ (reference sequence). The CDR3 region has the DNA TGTGCCAGCAGCTTCAGTTTTAACTCCTACGAGCAGTACTTC. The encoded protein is CASSFSFNSYEQYF.

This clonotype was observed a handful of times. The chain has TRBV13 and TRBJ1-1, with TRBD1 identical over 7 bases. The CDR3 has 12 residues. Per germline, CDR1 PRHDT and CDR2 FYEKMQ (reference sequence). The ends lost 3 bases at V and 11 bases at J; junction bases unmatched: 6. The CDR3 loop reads CASSFRGLPAFF. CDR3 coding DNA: TGTGCCAGCAGCTTCAGGGGGTTGCCGGCTTTCTTT.

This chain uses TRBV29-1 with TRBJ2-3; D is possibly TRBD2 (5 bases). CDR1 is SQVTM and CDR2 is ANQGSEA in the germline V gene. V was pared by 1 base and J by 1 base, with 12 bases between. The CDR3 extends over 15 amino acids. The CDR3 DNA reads TGCAGCGTTGAAGGAGGGTATCGCCGCACAGATACGCAGTATTTT. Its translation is CSVEGGYRRTDTQYF.

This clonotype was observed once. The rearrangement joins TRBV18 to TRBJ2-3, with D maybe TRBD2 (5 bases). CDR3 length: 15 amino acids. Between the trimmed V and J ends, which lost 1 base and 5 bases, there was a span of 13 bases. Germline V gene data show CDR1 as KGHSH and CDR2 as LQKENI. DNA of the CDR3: TGTGCCAGCTCACCACGGGTCCGGACTCAAGATACGCAGTATTTT. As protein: CASSPRVRTQDTQYF.

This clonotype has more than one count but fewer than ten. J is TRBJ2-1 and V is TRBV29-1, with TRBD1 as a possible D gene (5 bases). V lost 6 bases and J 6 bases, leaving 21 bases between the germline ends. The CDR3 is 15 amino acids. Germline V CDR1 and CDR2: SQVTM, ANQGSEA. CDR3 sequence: CSVFLDSRLSNEQFF. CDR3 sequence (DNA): TGCAGCGTCTTTCTAGACAGTAGATTGAGCAATGAGCAGTTCTTC.

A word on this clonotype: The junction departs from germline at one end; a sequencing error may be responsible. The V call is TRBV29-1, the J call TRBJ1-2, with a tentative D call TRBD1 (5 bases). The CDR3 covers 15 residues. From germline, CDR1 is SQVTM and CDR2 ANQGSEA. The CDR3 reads CGVTTGRAANYGYTF. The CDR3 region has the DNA TGCGGCGTCACAACGGGCAGGGCGGCTAACTATGGCTACACCTTC.

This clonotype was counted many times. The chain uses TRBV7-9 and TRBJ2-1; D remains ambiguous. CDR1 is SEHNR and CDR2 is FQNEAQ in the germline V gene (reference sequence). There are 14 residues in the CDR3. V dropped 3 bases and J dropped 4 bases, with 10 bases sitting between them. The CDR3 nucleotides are TGTGCCAGCAGCTTTGTACTTATGTACAATGAGCAGTTCTTC. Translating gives CASSFVLMYNEQFF.

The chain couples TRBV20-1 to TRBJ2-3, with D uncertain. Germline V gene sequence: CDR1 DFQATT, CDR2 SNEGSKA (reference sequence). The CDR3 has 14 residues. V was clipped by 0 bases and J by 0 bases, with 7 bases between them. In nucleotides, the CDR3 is TGCAGTGCTAGAGAAGGAGCGAGCACAGATACGCAGTATTTT. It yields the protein CSAREGASTDTQYF.

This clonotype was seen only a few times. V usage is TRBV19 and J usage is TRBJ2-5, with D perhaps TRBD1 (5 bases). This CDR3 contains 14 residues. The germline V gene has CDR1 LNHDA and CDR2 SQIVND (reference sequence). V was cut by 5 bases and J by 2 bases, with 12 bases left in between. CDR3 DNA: TGTGCCAGTAGTGGAATGGGGCTACAAGAGACCCAGTACTTC. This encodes CASSGMGLQETQYF.

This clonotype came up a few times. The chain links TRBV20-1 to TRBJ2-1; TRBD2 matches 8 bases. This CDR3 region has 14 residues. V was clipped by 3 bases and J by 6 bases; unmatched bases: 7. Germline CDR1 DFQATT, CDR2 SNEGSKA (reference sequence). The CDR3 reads CSASDSGIGNEQFF. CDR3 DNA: TGCAGTGCTAGTGATAGCGGGATTGGCAATGAGCAGTTCTTC.

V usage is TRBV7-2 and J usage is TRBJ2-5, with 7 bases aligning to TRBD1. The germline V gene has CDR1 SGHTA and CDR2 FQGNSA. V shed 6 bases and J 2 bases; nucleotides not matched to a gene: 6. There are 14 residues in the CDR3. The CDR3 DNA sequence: TGTGCCAGCAGACGGACAGGCTTGCAAGAGACCCAGTACTTC. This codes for CASRRTGLQETQYF.

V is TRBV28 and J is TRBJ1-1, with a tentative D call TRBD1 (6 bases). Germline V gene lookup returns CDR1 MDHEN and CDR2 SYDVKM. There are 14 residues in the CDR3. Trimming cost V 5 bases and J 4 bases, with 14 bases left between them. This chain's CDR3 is CASSGRGRGTEAFF. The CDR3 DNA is TGTGCCAGCAGTGGGCGAGGCAGGGGCACTGAAGCTTTCTTT.

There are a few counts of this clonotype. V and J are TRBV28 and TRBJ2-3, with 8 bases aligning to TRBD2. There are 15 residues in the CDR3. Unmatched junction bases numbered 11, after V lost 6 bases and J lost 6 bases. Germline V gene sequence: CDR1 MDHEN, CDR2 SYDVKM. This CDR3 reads CASSKAGARGDTQYF. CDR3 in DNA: TGTGCCAGCAGCAAAGCGGGGGCACGAGGGGATACGCAGTATTTT.

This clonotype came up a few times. The CDR3 DNA reads as TGTGCCAGCAGCCGGGACAGGTTTGGAGAGCAGTACTTC. It yields the protein CASSRDRFGEQYF. The rearrangement joins TRBV7-9 to TRBJ2-5; TRBD1 agrees at 8 bases. The CDR3 has 13 amino acids. Germline CDR1 SEHNR, CDR2 FQNEAQ (reference sequence). The trim removed 5 bases at V and 11 bases at J, leaving 10 bases unmatched.

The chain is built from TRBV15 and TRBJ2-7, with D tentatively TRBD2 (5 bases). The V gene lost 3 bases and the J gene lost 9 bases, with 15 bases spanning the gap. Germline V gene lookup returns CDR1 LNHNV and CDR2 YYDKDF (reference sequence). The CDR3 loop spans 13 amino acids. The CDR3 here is CATSRIGFSVQYV. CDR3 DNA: TGTGCCACCAGCAGGATTGGGTTTAGCGTGCAGTACGTC.

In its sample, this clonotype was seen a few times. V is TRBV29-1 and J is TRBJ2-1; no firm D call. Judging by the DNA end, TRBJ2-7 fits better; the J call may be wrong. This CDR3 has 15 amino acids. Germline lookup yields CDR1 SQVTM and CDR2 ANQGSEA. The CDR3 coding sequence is TGCAGCGTTGAGTCGCCTAGGGCAGGCGTGGGGGAGCAGTACTTC. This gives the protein CSVESPRAGVGEQYF.

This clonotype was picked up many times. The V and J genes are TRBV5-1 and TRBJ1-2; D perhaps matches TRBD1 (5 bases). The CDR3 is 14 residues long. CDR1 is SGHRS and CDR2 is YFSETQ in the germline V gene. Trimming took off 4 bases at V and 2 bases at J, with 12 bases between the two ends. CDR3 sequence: CASSLGTTNYGYTF. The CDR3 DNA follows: TGCGCCAGCAGCCTCGGGACGACAAACTATGGCTACACCTTC.

The CDR3 DNA is TGTGCCAGCAGCCAAGTTTGGGGCGGGGGTTCGAATGAGCAGTTCTTC. Protein: CASSQVWGGGSNEQFF. The chain links TRBV3-1 to TRBJ2-1; 7 positions agree with TRBD2. The CDR3 extends over 16 amino acids. Trimming at V came to 1 base and at J to 7 bases, leaving 10 bases not matched to a gene. CDR1 LGHDT and CDR2 YNNKEL come from the germline V gene (reference sequence).

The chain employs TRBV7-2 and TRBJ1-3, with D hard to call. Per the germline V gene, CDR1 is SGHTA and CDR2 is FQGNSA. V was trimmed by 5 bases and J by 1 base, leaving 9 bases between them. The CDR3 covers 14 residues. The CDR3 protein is CASSAQTSGNTIYF. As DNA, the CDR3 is TGTGCCAGCAGCGCGCAGACGTCTGGAAACACCATATATTTT.

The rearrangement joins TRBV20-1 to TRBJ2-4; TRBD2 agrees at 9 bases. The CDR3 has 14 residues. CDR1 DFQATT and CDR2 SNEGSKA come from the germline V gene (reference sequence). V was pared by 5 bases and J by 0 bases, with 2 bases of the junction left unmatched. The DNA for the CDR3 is TGCAGTGCTCTAGCGGGGCTAGCCAAAAACATTCAGTACTTC. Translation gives CSALAGLAKNIQYF.

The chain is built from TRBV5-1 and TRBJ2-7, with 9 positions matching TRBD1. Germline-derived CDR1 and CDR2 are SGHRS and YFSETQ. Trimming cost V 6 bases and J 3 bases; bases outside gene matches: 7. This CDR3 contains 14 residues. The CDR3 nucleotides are TGCGCCAGCATCCCGGGACAGGGAGACTACGAGCAGTACTTC. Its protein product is CASIPGQGDYEQYF.

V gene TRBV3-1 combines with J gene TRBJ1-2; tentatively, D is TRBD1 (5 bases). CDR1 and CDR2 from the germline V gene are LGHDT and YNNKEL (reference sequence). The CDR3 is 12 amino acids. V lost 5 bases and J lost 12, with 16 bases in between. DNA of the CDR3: TGTGCCAGCAGCTCCAACGGGAGGGGTCACACCTTC. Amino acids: CASSSNGRGHTF.